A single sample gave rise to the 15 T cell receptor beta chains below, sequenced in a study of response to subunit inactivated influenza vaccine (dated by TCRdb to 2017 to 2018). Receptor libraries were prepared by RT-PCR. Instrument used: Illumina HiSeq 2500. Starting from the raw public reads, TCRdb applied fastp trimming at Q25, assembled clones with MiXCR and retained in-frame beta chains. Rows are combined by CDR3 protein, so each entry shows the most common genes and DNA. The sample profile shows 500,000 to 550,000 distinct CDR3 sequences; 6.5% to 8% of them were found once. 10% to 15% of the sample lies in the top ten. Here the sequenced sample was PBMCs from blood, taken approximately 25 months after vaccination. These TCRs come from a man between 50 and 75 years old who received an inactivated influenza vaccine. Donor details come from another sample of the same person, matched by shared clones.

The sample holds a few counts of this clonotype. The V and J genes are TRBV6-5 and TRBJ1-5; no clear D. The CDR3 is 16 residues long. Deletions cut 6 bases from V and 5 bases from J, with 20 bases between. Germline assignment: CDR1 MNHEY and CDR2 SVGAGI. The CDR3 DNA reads TGTGCCAGCAGCTATAATAGGAGGACTGGCGATCAGCCCCAGCATTTT. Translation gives CASSYNRRTGDQPQHF.

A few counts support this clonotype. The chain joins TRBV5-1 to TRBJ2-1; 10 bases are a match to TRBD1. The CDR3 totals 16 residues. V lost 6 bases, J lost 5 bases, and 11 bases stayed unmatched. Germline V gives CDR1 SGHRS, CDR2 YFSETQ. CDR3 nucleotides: TGCGCCAGCAAAAATACCGGGACAGGGGTTAACAATGAGCAGTTCTTC. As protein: CASKNTGTGVNNEQFF.

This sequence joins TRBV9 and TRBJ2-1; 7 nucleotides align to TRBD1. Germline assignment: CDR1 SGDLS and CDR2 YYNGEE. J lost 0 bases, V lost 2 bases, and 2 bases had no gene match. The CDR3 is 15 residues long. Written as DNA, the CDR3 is TGTGCCAGCAGCGTCCCAGGGGGCTCCTACAATGAGCAGTTCTTC. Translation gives CASSVPGGSYNEQFF.

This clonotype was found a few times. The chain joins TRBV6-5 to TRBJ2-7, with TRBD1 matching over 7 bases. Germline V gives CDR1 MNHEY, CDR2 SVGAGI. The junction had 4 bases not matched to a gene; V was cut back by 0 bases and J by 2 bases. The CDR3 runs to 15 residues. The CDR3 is CASSYSRTGTYEQYF. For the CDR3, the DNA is TGTGCCAGCAGTTACTCTCGGACAGGAACCTACGAGCAGTACTTC.

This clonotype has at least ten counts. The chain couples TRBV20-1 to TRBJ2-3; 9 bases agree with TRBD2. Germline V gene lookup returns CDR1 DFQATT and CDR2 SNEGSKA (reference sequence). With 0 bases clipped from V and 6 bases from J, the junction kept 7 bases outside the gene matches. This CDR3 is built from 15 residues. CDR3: CSARDSGLASDTQYF. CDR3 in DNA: TGCAGTGCTAGAGATTCGGGACTAGCATCGGATACGCAGTATTTT.

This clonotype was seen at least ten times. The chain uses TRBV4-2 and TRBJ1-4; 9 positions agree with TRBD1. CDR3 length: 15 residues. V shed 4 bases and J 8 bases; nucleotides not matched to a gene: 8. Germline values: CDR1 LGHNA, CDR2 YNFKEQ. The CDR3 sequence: CASSPDRGWGEKLFF. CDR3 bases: TGTGCCAGCAGCCCCGACAGGGGGTGGGGAGAAAAACTGTTTTTT.

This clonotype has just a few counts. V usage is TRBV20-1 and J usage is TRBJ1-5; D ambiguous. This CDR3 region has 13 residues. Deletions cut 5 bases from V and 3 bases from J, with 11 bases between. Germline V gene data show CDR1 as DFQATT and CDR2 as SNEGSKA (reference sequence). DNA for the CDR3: TGCAGTGCTCTTCACGAGATCAATCAGCCCCAGCATTTT. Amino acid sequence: CSALHEINQPQHF.

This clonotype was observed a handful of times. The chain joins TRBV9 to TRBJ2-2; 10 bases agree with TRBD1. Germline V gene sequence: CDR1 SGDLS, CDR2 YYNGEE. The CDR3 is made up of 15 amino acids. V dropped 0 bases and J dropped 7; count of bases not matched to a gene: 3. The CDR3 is CASSVAGQGFGELFF. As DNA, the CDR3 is TGTGCCAGCAGCGTAGCGGGACAGGGGTTCGGGGAGCTGTTTTTT.

CDR3 loop: CASSPTRDYNEQFF. The CDR3 coding sequence is TGTGCCAGCAGCCCGACTAGAGATTACAATGAGCAGTTCTTC. V usage is TRBV11-2 and J usage is TRBJ2-1; tentative D call: TRBD2 (6 bases). The germline V gene encodes CDR1 SGHAT and CDR2 FQNNGV. Trimming left V 5 bases short and J 4 bases short, with 12 bases between. This CDR3 spans 14 amino acids.

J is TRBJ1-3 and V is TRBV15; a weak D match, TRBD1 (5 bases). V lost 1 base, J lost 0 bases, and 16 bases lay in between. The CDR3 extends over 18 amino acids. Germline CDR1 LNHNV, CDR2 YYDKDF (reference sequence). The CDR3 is CATSRGRAGPSSGNTIYF. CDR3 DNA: TGTGCCACCAGCAGAGGAAGGGCAGGGCCAAGCTCTGGAAACACCATATATTTT.

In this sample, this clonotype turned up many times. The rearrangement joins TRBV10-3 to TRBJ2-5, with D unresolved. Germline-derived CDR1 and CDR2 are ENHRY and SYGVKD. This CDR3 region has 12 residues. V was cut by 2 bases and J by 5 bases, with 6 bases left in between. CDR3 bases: TGTGCCATCAGTGAGATCGAGGAGACCCAGTACTTC. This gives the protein CAISEIEETQYF.

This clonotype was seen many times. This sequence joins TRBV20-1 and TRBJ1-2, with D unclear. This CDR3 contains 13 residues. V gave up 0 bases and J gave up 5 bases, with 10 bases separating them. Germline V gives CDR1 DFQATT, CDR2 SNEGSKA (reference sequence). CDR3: CSARDMVGYGYTF. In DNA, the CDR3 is TGCAGTGCTAGAGATATGGTGGGGTATGGCTACACCTTC.

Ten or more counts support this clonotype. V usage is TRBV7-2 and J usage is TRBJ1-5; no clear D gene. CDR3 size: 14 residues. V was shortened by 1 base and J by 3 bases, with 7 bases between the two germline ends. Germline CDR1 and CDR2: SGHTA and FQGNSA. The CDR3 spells CASSLGSVNQPQHF. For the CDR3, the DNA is TGTGCCAGCAGCTTAGGGTCAGTCAATCAGCCCCAGCATTTT.

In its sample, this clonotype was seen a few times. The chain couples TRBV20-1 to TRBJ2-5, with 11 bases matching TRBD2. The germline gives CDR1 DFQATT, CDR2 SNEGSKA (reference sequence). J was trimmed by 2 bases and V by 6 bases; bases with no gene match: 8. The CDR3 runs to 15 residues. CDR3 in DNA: TGCAGTGCGGATCCGGGACTAGCGGTACAAGAGACCCAGTACTTC. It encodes CSADPGLAVQETQYF.

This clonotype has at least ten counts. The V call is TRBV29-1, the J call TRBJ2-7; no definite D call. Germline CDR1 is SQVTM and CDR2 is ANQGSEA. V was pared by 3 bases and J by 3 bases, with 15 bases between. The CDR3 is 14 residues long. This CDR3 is CSVELNRSGYEQYF. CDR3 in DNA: TGCAGCGTTGAGCTGAATAGAAGTGGCTACGAGCAGTACTTC.